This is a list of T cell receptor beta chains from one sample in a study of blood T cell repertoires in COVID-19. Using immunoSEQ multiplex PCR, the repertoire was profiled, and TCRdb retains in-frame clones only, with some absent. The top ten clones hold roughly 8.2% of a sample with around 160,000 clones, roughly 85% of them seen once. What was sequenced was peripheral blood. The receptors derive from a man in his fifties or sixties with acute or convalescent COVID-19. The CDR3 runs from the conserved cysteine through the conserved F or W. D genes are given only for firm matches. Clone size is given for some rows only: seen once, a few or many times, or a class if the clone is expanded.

TGTGCCAGCTCACCTCTAGCGGTGGAAGCGGGGGAAAAACTGTTTTTT	CASSPLAVEAGEKLFF	TRBJ1-4	-	TRBV18	once
TGTGCCAGCAGCCTCACAGGGGCCCTAGCTAACTATGGCTACACCTTC	CASSLTGALANYGYTF	TRBJ1-2	TRBD1	TRBV9	-
TGTGCCAAGGGACAGGGAAACACCGGGGAGCTGTTTTTT	CAKGQGNTGELFF	TRBJ2-2	TRBD1	TRBV7-9	-
TGCGCCAGCAGTGACGGACGGACAGCTGGAAACACCATATATTTT	CASSDGRTAGNTIYF	TRBJ1-3	-	TRBV10-2	-
TGTGCCTGGAGCCTATACTCTGGAAACACCATATATTTT	CAWSLYSGNTIYF	TRBJ1-3	-	TRBV30	-
TGCGCCAGCAGCCAGGCGACAGGGGCTCAAGGAAACACCATATATTTT	CASSQATGAQGNTIYF	TRBJ1-3	TRBD1	TRBV4-1	-
TGTGCCACAAGGGGTTCCTACAATGAGCAGTTCTTC	CATRGSYNEQFF	TRBJ2-1	-	TRBV28	-
TGTGCCAGCAGCTTATTCCAGGGCCAATACAATGAGCAGTTCTTC	CASSLFQGQYNEQFF	TRBJ2-1	-	TRBV13	-
TGTGCCAGCAGCGGGCGCCAGGGGGCGGTGGCCGGCTACACCTTC	CASSGRQGAVAGYTF	TRBJ1-2	TRBD1	TRBV3-1/TRBV3-2	-
TGTGCCAGCAGCTTTCAACAGGGGGCGGGAGAAGCTTTCTTT	CASSFQQGAGEAFF	TRBJ1-1	TRBD1	TRBV13	-
TGTGCCAGCAGTGGGACAGGGATTAACTACGAGCAGTACTTC	CASSGTGINYEQYF	TRBJ2-7	TRBD1	TRBV6-6	-
TGTGCCATCAGTGAGTCGGCCAGGGGGGAACCCTGGATCCAGTACTTC	CAISESARGEPWIQYF	TRBJ2-7	-	TRBV10-3	-
TGTGCCAGCAGGGTTGGCCTAGCGGGGACCGGGGAGCTGTTTTTT	CASRVGLAGTGELFF	TRBJ2-2	TRBD2	TRBV5-6	once
TGTGCCAGCAGTGTCCAACAGGGGACTGAAGCTTTCTTT	CASSVQQGTEAFF	TRBJ1-1	TRBD1	TRBV2	-
TGTGCCAGCAGCCCCGGACAGTCGAACACTGAAGCTTTCTTT	CASSPGQSNTEAFF	TRBJ1-1	-	TRBV3-1/TRBV3-2	few
TGTGCCAGCACTGTACGGAGGTTCGGCTACGAGCAGTACTTC	CASTVRRFGYEQYF	TRBJ2-7	-	TRBV28	-
TGCGCCAGCAGTGCTGGGGGCGGGAATCAGCCCCAGCATTTT	CASSAGGGNQPQHF	TRBJ1-5	-	TRBV10-2	-
TGTGCCAGCAGTGTTCTAATGAACACTGAAGCTTTCTTT	CASSVLMNTEAFF	TRBJ1-1	-	TRBV28	once
TGTGCCAGCAGTTTGGGACAGGGAATCTATGGCTACACCTTC	CASSLGQGIYGYTF	TRBJ1-2	TRBD1	TRBV27	-
TGCAGTGCTAGTATACAGGCCTCGGTCTATGGCTACACCTTC	CSASIQASVYGYTF	TRBJ1-2	-	TRBV20-1	-
TGTGCCAGCTCACCCGGACACAACAATCAGCCCCAGCATTTT	CASSPGHNNQPQHF	TRBJ1-5	-	TRBV18	-
TGTGCCAGCAGCCAGGGGGGACCGACTGAGCAGTTCTTC	CASSQGGPTEQFF	TRBJ2-1	-	TRBV3-1/TRBV3-2	-
TGTGCCAGCAGTTACCCCACGAGGGGGTCCGGGGAGCTGTTTTTT	CASSYPTRGSGELFF	TRBJ2-2	-	TRBV6-6	-
TGTGCCACCAGCAGAGGGACAGGGACTAGCAATCAGCCCCAGCATTTT	CATSRGTGTSNQPQHF	TRBJ1-5	TRBD1	TRBV15	-
TGTGCCAGCAGCGCTTGGGGGGAAAGAACCGGGGAGCTGTTTTTT	CASSAWGERTGELFF	TRBJ2-2	-	TRBV7-9	-
TGTGCCAGCAGTTTTAGGACAGGGTTCGTTATTCCCCTCCACTTT	CASSFRTGFVIPLHF	TRBJ1-6	TRBD1	TRBV28	-
TGTGCCAGCAGCTCAAAGCTGACTAGAGATACGCAGTATTTT	CASSSKLTRDTQYF	TRBJ2-3	-	TRBV21-1	-
TGTGCCACGGGGGACAGGGGAGGAAACACCATATATTTT	CATGDRGGNTIYF	TRBJ1-3	TRBD1	TRBV7-9	-
TGTGCCAGCAGCCAAGGCGGCGGAGACACCGGGGAGCTGTTTTTT	CASSQGGGDTGELFF	TRBJ2-2	-	TRBV4-2	once
TGTGCCAGCAGTCGTACCGGGGACAGCCGAGGGCCCCAGCATTTT	CASSRTGDSRGPQHF	TRBJ1-5	TRBD1	TRBV9	-
TGTGCCAGCAGTTCCGATCCACTAGCGGGGATCTACAATGAGCAGTTCTTC	CASSSDPLAGIYNEQFF	TRBJ2-1	TRBD2	TRBV27	-
TGTGCCTGGAGTGTACGGGGGGTGAGGGTCGCTGGCTACACCTTC	CAWSVRGVRVAGYTF	TRBJ1-2	-	TRBV30	-
TGTGCCAGCAGTGACCCGACTAGCGGGAGCCCCCAAGAGACCCAGTACTTC	CASSDPTSGSPQETQYF	TRBJ2-5	TRBD2	TRBV6-4	-
TGTGCCAGCAGCCTAGGACTAGCGGGAATCTACAATGAGCAGTTCTTC	CASSLGLAGIYNEQFF	TRBJ2-1	TRBD2	TRBV5-8	-
TGCGCCAGCAGCCAGCAGGGAAGCGAGCAGTTCTTC	CASSQQGSEQFF	TRBJ2-1	-	TRBV5-1	-
TGTGCCAGCACCCGGACACTTTCCCAAGAGACCCAGTACTTC	CASTRTLSQETQYF	TRBJ2-5	-	TRBV5-8	-
TGTGCCAGCAGTGAACCCCTGTTGGTAGCGGGAGGGAATGAGCAGTTCTTC	CASSEPLLVAGGNEQFF	TRBJ2-1	TRBD2	TRBV2	-
TGTGCCAGCAGCTCGGGGTACAATGAGCAGTTCTTC	CASSSGYNEQFF	TRBJ2-1	-	TRBV7-2	once
TGTGCTAGTGGCCTAGGGGGATCTGGAAACACCATATATTTT	CASGLGGSGNTIYF	TRBJ1-3	-	TRBV12-5	-
TGTGCCAGCACTCCGACTAGCGGGACGGGCGAGCAGTACTTC	CASTPTSGTGEQYF	TRBJ2-7	TRBD2	TRBV2	-
TGCGCCAGCAGTCCCCGTCCGTATAATTCACCCCTCCACTTT	CASSPRPYNSPLHF	TRBJ1-6	-	TRBV23-1	-
TGCGCCAGCAGCCACCCCCCTCTCGCTTTCTTT	CASSHPPLAFF	TRBJ1-1	-	TRBV4-1	-